This TCR beta chain derives from a study of graft-versus-host responses after intestinal transplantation. TCRdb's copy holds only in-frame clones and misses some; the assay was immunoSEQ multiplex PCR. The data contain tens of thousands of clones, 83% of them singletons. As for this clone: Its antigen is unidentified.

Overall study results and limits: Subjects displaying graft-donor T cell macrochimerism possessed elevated graft-versus-host to host-versus-graft clonal ratios inside allografts.

The CDR3 sequence is 14 residues long. V lost 5 bases to trimming and J lost 2 bases, with 12 bases between them. Germline CDR1 SNHLY, CDR2 FYNNEI. This TCR came from a human patient who received an intestinal transplant, so some T cells may come from the graft donor. The chain recombines TRBV2 with TRBJ1-1; D ambiguous. Sequences were derived from PBMCs, sampled 1070 days after transplant. CDR3 residues: CASSIGSVNTEAFF. The CDR3, as DNA: TGTGCCAGCAGTATCGGATCCGTTAACACTGAAGCTTTCTTT.